These T cell receptor beta chains were read from a single sample in a study of T cells in Graves' hyperthyroidism and ophthalmopathy. TCRdb reprocessed the multiplex PCR reads via MiXCR and lists one record per CDR3 protein. The data show about 540,000 distinct CDR3 sequences, with just over 45% seen just once and about 8.3% held by the top ten. Sequencing was carried out using peripheral blood or thyroid tissue (not recorded which). Receptor source: a woman between 18 and 29 years old with Graves' hyperthyroidism. Both conserved end residues are part of each CDR3. D genes are given only for firm matches. Only some rows state a clone size, as once, few, many or a class for expanded clones.

-	TRBV25-1	14	TRBJ2-7	-	CASSDAASSYEQYF	TGTGCCAGCAGTGATGCGGCCAGCTCCTACGAGCAGTACTTC
-	TRBV7-6	14	TRBJ1-2	-	CAATLGFQGGGYTF	TGTGCCGCAACCTTGGGGTTTCAGGGCGGCGGCTACACCTTC
many	TRBV7-2	14	TRBJ1-2	TRBD1	CASSYRDRDNGYTF	TGTGCCAGCAGCTACCGGGACAGGGATAATGGCTACACCTTC
many	TRBV19	14	TRBJ1-3	TRBD1	CASHRDRLGNTIYF	TGTGCCAGTCATCGGGACAGACTTGGAAACACCATATATTTT
once	TRBV2	10	TRBJ2-2	-	CASSGGSCFF	-
-	TRBV20-1	12	TRBJ1-3	-	CSASMGGYTIYF	TGCAGTGCTAGTATGGGAGGCTACACCATATATTTT
many	TRBV2	14	TRBJ2-5	-	CASGGTGSQETQYF	TGTGCCAGTGGGGGCACAGGGTCTCAGGAGACCCAGTACTTC
-	TRBV9	14	TRBJ2-5	TRBD2	CARAGREGPETQYF	TGTGCTAGAGCCGGGCGGGAGGGCCCAGAGACCCAGTACTTC
many	TRBV29-1	13	TRBJ1-5	-	CSTGMGYDQPQHF	TGCAGCACAGGGATGGGATACGATCAGCCCCAGCATTTT
once	TRBV29-1	13	TRBJ2-7	-	CSLGGTAAYEQYF	TGCAGCTTAGGGGGGACAGCTGCCTACGAGCAGTACTTC
-	TRBV7-2	12	TRBJ1-5	-	CASSFVGETQHF	TGTGCCAGCAGCTTTGTTGGAGAGACCCAGCATTTT
many	TRBV2	12	TRBJ2-7	-	CASREEDHEQYF	TGTGCCAGCAGGGAGGAAGATCACGAGCAGTACTTC
-	TRBV24-1	14	TRBJ2-1	-	CATSDSGRSNEQFF	TGTGCCACCAGTGATTCAGGGCGTTCGAATGAGCAGTTCTTC
few	TRBV2	18	TRBJ2-6	TRBD2	CASSVKLAYSTGANVLTF	TGTGCCAGCAGTGTAAAACTAGCGTACTCCACTGGGGCCAACGTCCTGACTTTC
many	TRBV4-2	15	TRBJ2-5	-	CASSQGASGGETQYF	TGTGCCAGCAGCCAAGGGGCCAGCGGCGGAGAGACCCAGTACTTC